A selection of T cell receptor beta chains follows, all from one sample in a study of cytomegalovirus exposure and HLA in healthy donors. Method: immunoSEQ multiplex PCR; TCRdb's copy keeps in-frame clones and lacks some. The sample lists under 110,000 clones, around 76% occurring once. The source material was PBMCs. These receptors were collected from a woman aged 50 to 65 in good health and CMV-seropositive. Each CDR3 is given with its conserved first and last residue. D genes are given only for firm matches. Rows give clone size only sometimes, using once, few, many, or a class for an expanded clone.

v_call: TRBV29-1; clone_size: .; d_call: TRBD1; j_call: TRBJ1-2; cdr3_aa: CSVLQGLIPTF; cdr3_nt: TGCAGCGTTTTACAGGGGCTTATCCCTACCTTC
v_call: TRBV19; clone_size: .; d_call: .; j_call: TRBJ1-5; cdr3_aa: CASSLGHSNQPQHF; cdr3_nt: TGTGCCAGTAGCTTGGGCCATAGCAATCAGCCCCAGCATTTT
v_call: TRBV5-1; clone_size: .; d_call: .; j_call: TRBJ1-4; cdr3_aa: CASKQGPAATNEKLFF; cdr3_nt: TGCGCCAGCAAACAGGGACCCGCAGCAACTAATGAAAAACTGTTTTTT
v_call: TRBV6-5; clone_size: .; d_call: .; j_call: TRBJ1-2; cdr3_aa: CASRGLANYGYTF; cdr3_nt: TGTGCCAGCAGGGGCTTAGCTAACTATGGCTACACCTTC
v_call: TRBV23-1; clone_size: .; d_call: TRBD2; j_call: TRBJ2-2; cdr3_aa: CSGGGTGELFF; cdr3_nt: TGCAGCGGGGGAGGCACCGGGGAGCTGTTTTTT
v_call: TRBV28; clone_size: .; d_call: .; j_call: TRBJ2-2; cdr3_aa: CASLQGGRNTGELFF; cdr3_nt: TGTGCCAGCCTCCAGGGGGGCCGGAACACCGGGGAGCTGTTTTTT
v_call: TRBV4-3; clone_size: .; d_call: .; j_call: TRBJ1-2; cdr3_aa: CASSQDSSAGGDGYTF; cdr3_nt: TGCGCCAGCAGCCAAGATAGTTCGGCTGGGGGGGATGGCTACACCTTC
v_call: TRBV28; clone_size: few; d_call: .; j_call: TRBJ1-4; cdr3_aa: CASHSGPEKLFF; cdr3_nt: TGTGCCAGCCATTCTGGGCCCGAAAAACTGTTTTTT
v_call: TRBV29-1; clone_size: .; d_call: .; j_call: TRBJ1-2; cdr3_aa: CSVRTDLYYGYTF; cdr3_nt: TGCAGCGTTAGGACAGACCTCTACTATGGCTACACCTTC
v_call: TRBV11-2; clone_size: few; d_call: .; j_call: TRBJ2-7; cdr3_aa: CASSDNYEQYF; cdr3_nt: TGTGCCAGCAGCGACAACTACGAGCAGTACTTC
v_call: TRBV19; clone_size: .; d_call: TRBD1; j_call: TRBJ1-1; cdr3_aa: CASSIFHVDRGGTEAFF; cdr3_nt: TGTGCCAGTAGTATATTCCATGTGGACAGGGGAGGAACTGAAGCTTTCTTT
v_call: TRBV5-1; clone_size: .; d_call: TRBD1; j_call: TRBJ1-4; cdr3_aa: CASGRDSNEKLFF; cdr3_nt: TGCGCCAGCGGCCGGGACAGTAATGAAAAACTGTTTTTT
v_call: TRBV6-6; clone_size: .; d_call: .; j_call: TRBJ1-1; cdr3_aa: CASRTSWRDTEAFF; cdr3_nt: TGTGCCAGCAGAACGTCCTGGAGAGACACTGAAGCTTTCTTT
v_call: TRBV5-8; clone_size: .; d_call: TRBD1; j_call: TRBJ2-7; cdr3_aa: CASSWRTGGNKIYEQYF; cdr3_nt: TGTGCCAGCAGCTGGAGGACAGGGGGCAATAAGATCTACGAGCAGTACTTC
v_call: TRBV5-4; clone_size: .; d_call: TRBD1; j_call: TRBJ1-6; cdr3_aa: CASSSKTGSDSPLHF; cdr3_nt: TGTGCCAGCAGCTCAAAGACAGGGTCGGATTCACCCCTCCACTTT
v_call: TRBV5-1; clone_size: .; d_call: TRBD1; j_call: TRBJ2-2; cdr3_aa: CASSLSGQGAVGNTGELFF; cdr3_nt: TGCGCCAGCAGCTTATCGGGACAGGGGGCTGTCGGGAACACCGGGGAGCTGTTTTTT